A single sample gave rise to the 9 T cell receptor beta chains below, sequenced in a study of blood T cell repertoires in COVID-19. Libraries were prepared by immunoSEQ multiplex PCR; TCRdb keeps only in-frame clonotypes and omits some of them. The sample holds about 300,000 clones, roughly 86% seen once. Sequencing input: peripheral blood. These receptor sequences come from a woman between 50 and 59 years old with acute or convalescent COVID-19.

This chain joins TRBV29-1 and TRBJ2-3, with 12 nucleotides matching TRBD2. Germline loops: CDR1 SQVTM, CDR2 ANQGSEA. The CDR3 is 17 residues long. V shed 4 bases and J 0 bases; nucleotides not matched to a gene: 8. CDR3 nucleotide sequence: TGCAGCGTTGGGGGACTAGCGGGTACAGCTAGCACAGATACGCAGTATTTT. Amino acid sequence: CSVGGLAGTASTDTQYF.

The chain has TRBV5-6 and TRBJ2-1; perhaps TRBD2 as D (5 bases). CDR3 length: 12 amino acids. Trimming pared 4 bases from V and 7 bases from J, leaving 9 bases between. Germline CDR1 reads SGHDT; CDR2 reads YYEEEE. The CDR3, as DNA: TGTGCCAGCAGCCAAACTAGTAATGAGCAGTTCTTC. This encodes CASSQTSNEQFF.

The chain combines TRBV24-1 with TRBJ2-1; D is possibly TRBD1 (5 bases). In germline, CDR1 is KGHDR, CDR2 SFDVKD. This CDR3 region has 15 residues. With 4 bases removed from V and 2 bases from J, the gap between germline ends came to 11 bases. The CDR3 here is CATSDPTEAYNEQFF. The CDR3, as DNA: TGTGCCACCAGTGACCCGACAGAAGCCTACAATGAGCAGTTCTTC.

The sample holds one count of this clone. The chain recombines TRBV2 with TRBJ1-2; TRBD1 might be the D (5 bases). V shed 5 bases and J shed 4 bases, with 8 bases lying between them. The CDR3 loop spans 12 amino acids. Germline V gene lookup returns CDR1 SNHLY and CDR2 FYNNEI. The CDR3 protein is CASSQGTYGYTF. The CDR3 DNA reads TGTGCCAGCAGTCAGGGTACCTATGGCTACACCTTC.

The chain uses TRBV10-3 and TRBJ2-1, with TRBD2 matching 7 bases. Germline values: CDR1 ENHRY, CDR2 SYGVKD. The CDR3 totals 12 residues. The CDR3 spells CAKSGDYNEQFF. The DNA of the CDR3 is TGTGCTAAAAGCGGGGACTACAATGAGCAGTTCTTC.

The genes are TRBV5-1 and TRBJ2-3; maybe TRBD1 (7 bases). V was cut by 5 bases and J by 4 bases, with 14 bases left in between. The CDR3 totals 14 residues. Per the germline V gene, CDR1 is SGHRS and CDR2 is YFSETQ. The CDR3 DNA follows: TGCGCCAGCAGTGGAGGGACAGCAGCAGATACGCAGTATTTT. Its translation is CASSGGTAADTQYF.

The table lists this clone with a count of one. The chain couples TRBV7-3 to TRBJ2-2, with TRBD2 as a possible D gene (6 bases). V dropped 3 bases and J dropped 6 bases, with 11 bases sitting between them. Germline V CDR1 and CDR2: SGHTA, FQGTGA. This CDR3 is 14 amino acids long. The CDR3 reads CASSFGGASGELFF. The CDR3, as DNA: TGTGCCAGCAGCTTTGGAGGGGCGTCCGGGGAGCTGTTTTTT.

This clone was detected a few times. The V and J genes are TRBV6-5 and TRBJ1-2, with 10 bases matching TRBD1. CDR1 and CDR2 from the germline V gene are MNHEY and SVGAGI. The CDR3 consists of 13 residues. Germline trimming cut 6 bases from V and 9 bases from J; bases unmatched to any gene: 7. CDR3 DNA sequence: TGTGCCAGCAGACGGGACAGGGGAACAAGCTACACCTTC. Translation gives CASRRDRGTSYTF.

The CDR3 is CASTHRTGTNEKLFF. The CDR3, as DNA: TGTGCCAGCACCCACAGGACAGGTACTAATGAAAAACTGTTTTTT. The V call is TRBV28, the J call TRBJ1-4, with 7 bases identical to TRBD1. This CDR3 contains 15 residues. With V trimmed by 7 bases and J by 2 bases, 7 bases remained unmatched. Germline V CDR1 and CDR2: MDHEN, SYDVKM.